This T cell receptor (beta chain) appears in the sequencing data of a study of neurological immune-mediated disorders. Germline values: CDR1 SGHRS, CDR2 YFSETQ. The CDR3 has 13 residues. V lost 2 bases to trimming and J lost 2 bases, with 7 bases between them. This clonotype was recorded at least ten times. TCRdb recomputed calls from the 5' RACE reads with MiXCR, one row per CDR3 protein. The sample lists 25,000 to 30,000 distinct CDR3 sequences, about 12% seen once, with approximately 7.8% in the top ten. Sequencing input: PBMCs. The sequence derives from a man in his 60s in good health. This chain uses TRBV5-1 with TRBJ2-5, with unresolved D. CDR3 nucleotides: TGCGCCAGCAGCTTTAACAGACAAGAGACCCAGTACTTC. Its translation: CASSFNRQETQYF.